These T cell receptor beta chains were read from a single sample in a study of identical twins. MiXCR, applied by TCRdb to the 5' RACE reads, yields one record per CDR3 protein. The sample lists 450,000 to 650,000 distinct CDR3 sequences, roughly 9.9% seen once, with around 3.1% in the top ten. This sample also appeared in a second study, on yellow fever vaccine responses in identical twins.

Sequencing input: PBMCs. The receptors shown here come from a woman aged 18-35 years in good health. Each CDR3 is given with its conserved first and last residue. The D gene is left open where the match is weak. Rows give clone size only sometimes, using once, few, many, or a class for an expanded clone.

j_gene: TRBJ2-6; d_gene: NA; abundance: NA; v_gene: TRBV3-1; CDR3nt: TGTGCCAGCAGCCAGGCGGTCTCTGGGGCTGGGGCCAACGTCCTGACTTTC; CDR3aa: CASSQAVSGAGANVLTF
j_gene: TRBJ1-2; d_gene: NA; abundance: many; v_gene: TRBV4-1; CDR3nt: TGCGCCAGCAGCCAGGGCCAGGGAGACAACTATGGCTACACCTTC; CDR3aa: CASSQGQGDNYGYTF
j_gene: TRBJ2-5; d_gene: NA; abundance: many; v_gene: TRBV20-1; CDR3nt: TGCAGTGCTAGGTGGGGGCCGGAGACCCAGTACTTC; CDR3aa: CSARWGPETQYF
j_gene: TRBJ1-1; d_gene: NA; abundance: few; v_gene: TRBV20-1; CDR3nt: TGCAGTGCTAGAACCGTAGGGGGTAGGGCTTTCTTT; CDR3aa: CSARTVGGRAFF
j_gene: TRBJ2-7; d_gene: NA; abundance: few; v_gene: TRBV20-1; CDR3nt: TGCAGTGCTAGAGATTCACGGCGTCCAACGGGACCCTACGAGCAGTACTTC; CDR3aa: CSARDSRRPTGPYEQYF
j_gene: TRBJ2-4; d_gene: NA; abundance: many; v_gene: TRBV11-2; CDR3nt: TGTGCCAGCAGCAATGCAGTGGGGGAAAACATTCAGTACTTC; CDR3aa: CASSNAVGENIQYF
j_gene: TRBJ2-5; d_gene: TRBD1; abundance: NA; v_gene: TRBV29-1; CDR3nt: TGCAGCGTTGTCCGGGGACAGGGCGGCGAGACCCAGTACTTC; CDR3aa: CSVVRGQGGETQYF
j_gene: TRBJ2-1; d_gene: NA; abundance: NA; v_gene: TRBV20-1; CDR3nt: TGCAGTGCTAGTCTCCACAACGACCCGGCCCATGAGCAGTTCTTC; CDR3aa: CSASLHNDPAHEQFF
j_gene: TRBJ2-2; d_gene: TRBD2; abundance: many; v_gene: TRBV2; CDR3nt: TGTGCCAGCAGCGGTATGGGGCGCAGCGGGAGTAACACCGGGGAGCTGTTTTTT; CDR3aa: CASSGMGRSGSNTGELFF
j_gene: TRBJ2-1; d_gene: NA; abundance: NA; v_gene: TRBV29-1; CDR3nt: TGCAGCGTTGAGAGCGGCCGCAATGAGCAGTTCTTC; CDR3aa: CSVESGRNEQFF
j_gene: TRBJ2-1; d_gene: NA; abundance: many; v_gene: TRBV12-3/TRBV12-4; CDR3nt: TGTGCCAGCACCCTTAGTATGAGCTCCTACAATGAGCAGTTCTTC; CDR3aa: CASTLSMSSYNEQFF
j_gene: TRBJ2-3; d_gene: TRBD1; abundance: few; v_gene: TRBV24-1; CDR3nt: TGTGCCACCAGTGACGTCGGACAGGGCACAGATACGCAGTATTTT; CDR3aa: CATSDVGQGTDTQYF
j_gene: TRBJ2-2; d_gene: NA; abundance: many; v_gene: TRBV29-1; CDR3nt: TGCAGCGTTGAAGATCTCGAGAAGTCGGCCGGGGAGCTGTTTTTT; CDR3aa: CSVEDLEKSAGELFF
j_gene: TRBJ2-7; d_gene: TRBD1; abundance: many; v_gene: TRBV12-3/TRBV12-4; CDR3nt: TGTGCCAGCAGAACGGGACAGACCTACGAGCAGTACTTC; CDR3aa: CASRTGQTYEQYF
j_gene: TRBJ2-1; d_gene: NA; abundance: few; v_gene: TRBV7-7; CDR3nt: TGTGCTAGCAGCTTAGTGGAGGGGGCTCTCAACAATGAGCAGTTCTTC; CDR3aa: CASSLVEGALNNEQFF
j_gene: TRBJ1-5; d_gene: NA; abundance: few; v_gene: TRBV12-3/TRBV12-4; CDR3nt: TGTGCCACCAGTGGGGATAGCAATCAGCCCCAGCATTTT; CDR3aa: CATSGDSNQPQHF
j_gene: TRBJ1-5; d_gene: NA; abundance: many; v_gene: TRBV28; CDR3nt: TGTGCCAGCAGTAGTCTACTTAATCAGCCCCAGCATTTT; CDR3aa: CASSSLLNQPQHF
j_gene: TRBJ1-2; d_gene: NA; abundance: NA; v_gene: TRBV27; CDR3nt: TGTGCCAGCAGTTTAAGGGCGTCTGGAAGGGGCGGCCGATATGGCTACACCTTC; CDR3aa: CASSLRASGRGGRYGYTF
j_gene: TRBJ2-3; d_gene: NA; abundance: many; v_gene: TRBV7-2; CDR3nt: TGTGCCAGCAGCCCAGGTCTTGGGGGGGCTGATACGCAGTATTTT; CDR3aa: CASSPGLGGADTQYF
j_gene: TRBJ2-1; d_gene: TRBD1; abundance: many; v_gene: TRBV7-3; CDR3nt: TGTGCCAGCAGCTTCTACAGGGGGCGGGAGCAGTTCTTC; CDR3aa: CASSFYRGREQFF
j_gene: TRBJ2-1; d_gene: TRBD2; abundance: NA; v_gene: TRBV10-2; CDR3nt: TGCGCCAGCAGTGGACGTCTGTCGTGGGAGGGTGAGCAGTTCTTC; CDR3aa: CASSGRLSWEGEQFF
j_gene: TRBJ2-2; d_gene: NA; abundance: few; v_gene: TRBV7-3; CDR3nt: TGTGCCAGCAGCTTAGAAGGGCCTTCGAACACCGGGGAGCTGTTTTTT; CDR3aa: CASSLEGPSNTGELFF
j_gene: TRBJ2-7; d_gene: TRBD1; abundance: NA; v_gene: TRBV10-2; CDR3nt: TGCGCCAGCAGTGAACTGATGGGACAGGGGGTCGACTTC; CDR3aa: CASSELMGQGVDF
j_gene: TRBJ2-4; d_gene: NA; abundance: NA; v_gene: TRBV5-1; CDR3nt: TGCGCCAGCAGCCCGGGCATAGCCAAAAACATTCAGTACTTC; CDR3aa: CASSPGIAKNIQYF
j_gene: TRBJ2-5; d_gene: TRBD2; abundance: few; v_gene: TRBV6-2/TRBV6-3; CDR3nt: TGTGCCAGCAGTCCCAAACCATATCCCTCTAGCGGGAGTTGGCAAGAGACCCAGTACTTC; CDR3aa: CASSPKPYPSSGSWQETQYF
j_gene: TRBJ2-1; d_gene: TRBD1; abundance: NA; v_gene: TRBV5-1; CDR3nt: TGCGCCGGCAGCTTTCAGGGGGCAGAACACAATGAGCAGTTCTTC; CDR3aa: CAGSFQGAEHNEQFF
j_gene: TRBJ2-3; d_gene: NA; abundance: few; v_gene: TRBV3-1; CDR3nt: TGTGCCAGCAGCCTTCTAATGGCCGATACGCAGTATTTT; CDR3aa: CASSLLMADTQYF
j_gene: TRBJ2-2; d_gene: NA; abundance: many; v_gene: TRBV19; CDR3nt: TGTGCCAGTAGTTTCGACAGGAACACCGGGGAGCTGTTTTTT; CDR3aa: CASSFDRNTGELFF
j_gene: TRBJ2-1; d_gene: TRBD1; abundance: many; v_gene: TRBV5-1; CDR3nt: TGCGCCAGCAGCCTTCACGGGGACAGCTCCTACAATGAGCAGTTCTTC; CDR3aa: CASSLHGDSSYNEQFF
j_gene: TRBJ1-4; d_gene: NA; abundance: few; v_gene: TRBV4-1; CDR3nt: TGCGCCAGCAGCCTACTTACAGGTGAAAAACTGTTTTTT; CDR3aa: CASSLLTGEKLFF
j_gene: TRBJ1-2; d_gene: TRBD1; abundance: NA; v_gene: TRBV6-1; CDR3nt: TGTGCCAGCAGCCCCGCGCAGGGGGTCTATGGCTACACCTTC; CDR3aa: CASSPAQGVYGYTF
j_gene: TRBJ2-3; d_gene: TRBD2; abundance: NA; v_gene: TRBV2; CDR3nt: TGTGCCAGCAGTGAACATCTAGCGGGGGGGCAAGATACGCAGTATTTT; CDR3aa: CASSEHLAGGQDTQYF
j_gene: TRBJ2-5; d_gene: NA; abundance: few; v_gene: TRBV4-1; CDR3nt: TGCGCCAGCAGCCAAGTTACTTGGCAGCCAAAAGAGACCCAGTACTTC; CDR3aa: CASSQVTWQPKETQYF
j_gene: TRBJ2-7; d_gene: TRBD1; abundance: many; v_gene: TRBV28; CDR3nt: TGTGCCAGCAGACTAGGACAGGCCTCCTACGAGCAGTACTTC; CDR3aa: CASRLGQASYEQYF
j_gene: TRBJ1-2; d_gene: NA; abundance: few; v_gene: TRBV7-9; CDR3nt: TGTGCCAGCAGCTTAAGTGGCGGAATCTATGGCTACACCTTC; CDR3aa: CASSLSGGIYGYTF
j_gene: TRBJ1-1; d_gene: NA; abundance: NA; v_gene: TRBV5-1; CDR3nt: TGCGCCAGCAGCGGAGACGGACGGGGGAACACTGAAGCTTTCTTT; CDR3aa: CASSGDGRGNTEAFF
j_gene: TRBJ1-2; d_gene: TRBD1; abundance: few; v_gene: TRBV9; CDR3nt: TGTGCCAGCAGCGTAGCTGCAGGGGGGTACTATGGCTACACCTTC; CDR3aa: CASSVAAGGYYGYTF
j_gene: TRBJ2-7; d_gene: NA; abundance: NA; v_gene: TRBV7-2; CDR3nt: TGTGCCAGCAGCCCTGAATGGCAGGGCTACGAGCAGTACTTC; CDR3aa: CASSPEWQGYEQYF
j_gene: TRBJ2-3; d_gene: NA; abundance: NA; v_gene: TRBV30; CDR3nt: TGTGCCTGGAGTGTACTAGCAGATACGCAGTATTTT; CDR3aa: CAWSVLADTQYF
j_gene: TRBJ1-5; d_gene: NA; abundance: NA; v_gene: TRBV20-1; CDR3nt: TGCAGTGCCAGGGGCGCGGGTGGCAATCAGCCCCAGCATTTT; CDR3aa: CSARGAGGNQPQHF
j_gene: TRBJ2-3; d_gene: NA; abundance: few; v_gene: TRBV12-5; CDR3nt: TGTGCTAGTGGTTTGGGAGGAACGTTAACGCAGTATTTT; CDR3aa: CASGLGGTLTQYF
j_gene: TRBJ2-1; d_gene: NA; abundance: few; v_gene: TRBV29-1; CDR3nt: TGCAGCTTCCCCCCGCCGGTTAAAACCTACAATGAGCAGTTCTTC; CDR3aa: CSFPPPVKTYNEQFF
j_gene: TRBJ2-3; d_gene: NA; abundance: many; v_gene: TRBV7-2; CDR3nt: TGTGCCAGCAGCTGGGGGGAGGGCACAGATACGCAGTATTTT; CDR3aa: CASSWGEGTDTQYF
j_gene: TRBJ2-5; d_gene: NA; abundance: NA; v_gene: TRBV6-7; CDR3nt: TGTGCCAGCAGTTACTCAAGCGGAACAGCTCAAGAGACCCAGTACTTC; CDR3aa: CASSYSSGTAQETQYF
j_gene: TRBJ2-4; d_gene: TRBD1; abundance: NA; v_gene: TRBV5-5; CDR3nt: TGTGCCAGCAGCTTTGGGACAGGAACAGCCAAAAACATTCAGTACTTC; CDR3aa: CASSFGTGTAKNIQYF
j_gene: TRBJ2-1; d_gene: TRBD2; abundance: NA; v_gene: TRBV7-8; CDR3nt: TGTGCCAGCAGCTTATGGTCTAGCGGGAGTCTTGAGCAGTTCTTC; CDR3aa: CASSLWSSGSLEQFF
j_gene: TRBJ1-2; d_gene: NA; abundance: few; v_gene: TRBV28; CDR3nt: TGTGCCAGCAGCGTGACGGGAGGGTACTATGGCTACACCTTC; CDR3aa: CASSVTGGYYGYTF
j_gene: TRBJ2-2; d_gene: NA; abundance: NA; v_gene: TRBV7-9; CDR3nt: TGTGCCAGCAGAGCCCCGACGAACCCCGGGGAGCTGTTTTTT; CDR3aa: CASRAPTNPGELFF
j_gene: TRBJ1-1; d_gene: TRBD1; abundance: many; v_gene: TRBV6-5; CDR3nt: TGTGCCAGCAGTTTCGACAGGGTCGGGGCTGAAGCTTTCTTT; CDR3aa: CASSFDRVGAEAFF
j_gene: TRBJ2-5; d_gene: NA; abundance: NA; v_gene: TRBV7-9; CDR3nt: TGTGCCAGCAGCCTAGGACAGCGGCGGGAGACCCAGTACTTC; CDR3aa: CASSLGQRRETQYF
j_gene: TRBJ1-4; d_gene: NA; abundance: NA; v_gene: TRBV7-9; CDR3nt: TGTGCCAGCAGCTTCCGTGGACGGGAAGAAAAACTGTTTTTT; CDR3aa: CASSFRGREEKLFF